The entry below gives a single TCR beta chain sequence along with its context. The sample comes from a study of identical twins. V lost 4 bases and J 4 bases, leaving 14 bases between the germline ends. The CDR3 spans 15 residues. CDR1 is SGHTA and CDR2 is FQGNSA in the germline V gene. TCRdb re-derived calls from the 5' RACE reads in MiXCR, one entry per CDR3 protein. The sample yields nearly 200,000 distinct CDR3 sequences, approximately 15% seen once. These same records also appear under a second study, on T cells expressing NK-cell markers.

This chain connects TRBV7-2 to TRBJ1-3; D is perhaps TRBD1 (6 bases). The sample consisted of CD8+ T cells sorted from blood. This sequence was found in a woman under 30 in good health. The CDR3: CASSSYAGDGNTIYF. DNA of the CDR3: TGTGCCAGCAGCTCATACGCAGGGGACGGAAACACCATATATTTT.